This T cell receptor (beta chain) derives from a study of blood T cells in healthy people across ages. V was pared by 6 bases and J by 0 bases, with 17 bases between. Looked up from germline, CDR1 is MNHEY and CDR2 is SVGAGI. The CDR3 loop spans 16 amino acids. The use of a sample-barcoded 5' primer and a J-beta primer mix characterized a second PCR of roughly 6 to 11 cycles. In TCRdb, the 5' RACE reads were re-called with MiXCR into one record per CDR3 protein. The table records about 1 million distinct CDR3 sequences, 40% to 50% of them present only once. The sequence was obtained from a woman aged 55 to 70 in good health. Specimen: blood. The rearrangement joins TRBV6-5 to TRBJ1-2; TRBD1 might be the D (5 bases). The CDR3 nucleotides are TGTGCCAGCAGGGGATTGGGACGGCGGGCTAACTATGGCTACACCTTC. This encodes CASRGLGRRANYGYTF.